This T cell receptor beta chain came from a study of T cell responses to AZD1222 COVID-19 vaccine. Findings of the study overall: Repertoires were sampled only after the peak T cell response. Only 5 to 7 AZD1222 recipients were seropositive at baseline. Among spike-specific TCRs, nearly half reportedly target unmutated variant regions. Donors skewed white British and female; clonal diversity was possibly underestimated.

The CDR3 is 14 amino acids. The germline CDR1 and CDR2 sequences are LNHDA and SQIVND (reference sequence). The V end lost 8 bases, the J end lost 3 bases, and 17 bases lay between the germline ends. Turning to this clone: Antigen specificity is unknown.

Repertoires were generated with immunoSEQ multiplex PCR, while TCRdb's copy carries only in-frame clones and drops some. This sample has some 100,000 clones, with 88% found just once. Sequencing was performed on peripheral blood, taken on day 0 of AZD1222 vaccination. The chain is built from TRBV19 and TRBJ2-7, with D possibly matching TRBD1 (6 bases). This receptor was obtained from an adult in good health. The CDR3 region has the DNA TGTGCCAGTTCGATGGGACACCTTATCTACGAGCAGTACTTC. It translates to CASSMGHLIYEQYF. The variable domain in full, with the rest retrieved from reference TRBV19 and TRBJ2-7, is DGGITQSPKYLFRKEGQNVTLSCEQNLNHDAMYWYRQDPGQGLRLIYYSQIVNDFQKGDIAEGYSVSREKKESFPLTVTSAQKNPTAFYLCASSMGHLIYEQYFGPGTRLTVT.